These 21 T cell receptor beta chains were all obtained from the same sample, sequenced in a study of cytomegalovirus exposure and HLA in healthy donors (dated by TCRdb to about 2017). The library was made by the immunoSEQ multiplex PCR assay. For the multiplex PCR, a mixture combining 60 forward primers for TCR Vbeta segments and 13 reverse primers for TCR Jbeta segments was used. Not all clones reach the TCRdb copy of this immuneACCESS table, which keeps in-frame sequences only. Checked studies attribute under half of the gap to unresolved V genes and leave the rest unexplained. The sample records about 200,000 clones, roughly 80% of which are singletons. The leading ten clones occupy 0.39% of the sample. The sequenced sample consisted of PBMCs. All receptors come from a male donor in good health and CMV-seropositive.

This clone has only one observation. This CDR3 is CASSFSGQDFTEAFF. The CDR3 DNA follows: TGTGCCAGCAGCTTTTCGGGACAGGACTTCACTGAAGCTTTCTTT. This chain joins TRBV5-5 and TRBJ1-1, with 8 bases identical to TRBD1. The junction had 7 bases not matched to a gene; V was cut back by 2 bases and J by 4 bases. Germline CDR1 reads SGHKS; CDR2 reads YYEKEE (reference sequence). The CDR3 is 15 residues long.

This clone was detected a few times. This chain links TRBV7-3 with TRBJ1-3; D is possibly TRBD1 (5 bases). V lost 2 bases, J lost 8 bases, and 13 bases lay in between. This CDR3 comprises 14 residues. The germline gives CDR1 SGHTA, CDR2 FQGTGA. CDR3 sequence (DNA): TGTGCCAGCAGCTTAGGCGGGGCCTATGACACCATATATTTT. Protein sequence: CASSLGGAYDTIYF.

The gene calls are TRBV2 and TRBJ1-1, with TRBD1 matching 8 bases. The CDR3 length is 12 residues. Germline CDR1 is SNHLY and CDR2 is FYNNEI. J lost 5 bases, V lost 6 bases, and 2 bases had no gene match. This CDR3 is CASSYRGTEAFF. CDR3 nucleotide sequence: TGTGCCAGCAGCTACAGGGGGACTGAAGCTTTCTTT.

The CDR3 protein is CSVAGTVTGELFF. As DNA, the CDR3 is TGCAGCGTGGCCGGGACAGTGACCGGGGAGCTGTTTTTT. The rearrangement uses TRBV29-1 and TRBJ2-2; 7 positions agree with TRBD1. The V and J ends lost 6 bases and 5 bases, in that order; junction bases with no gene match: 6. Germline V gene lookup returns CDR1 SQVTM and CDR2 ANQGSEA. The CDR3 loop spans 13 amino acids.

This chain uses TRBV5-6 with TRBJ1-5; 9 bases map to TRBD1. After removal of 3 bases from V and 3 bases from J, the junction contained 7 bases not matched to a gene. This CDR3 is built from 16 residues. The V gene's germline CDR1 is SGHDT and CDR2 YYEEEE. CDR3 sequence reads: CASSSGTGWNNQPQHF. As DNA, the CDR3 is TGTGCCAGCAGCTCCGGGACAGGGTGGAACAATCAGCCCCAGCATTTT.

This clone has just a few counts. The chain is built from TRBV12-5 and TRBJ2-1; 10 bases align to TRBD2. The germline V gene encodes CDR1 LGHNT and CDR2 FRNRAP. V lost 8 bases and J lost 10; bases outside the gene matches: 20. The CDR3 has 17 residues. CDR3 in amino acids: CASSSGAGGPGREEQFF. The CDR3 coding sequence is TGTGCTAGTAGCTCAGGAGCGGGAGGGCCGGGACGAGAAGAGCAGTTCTTC.

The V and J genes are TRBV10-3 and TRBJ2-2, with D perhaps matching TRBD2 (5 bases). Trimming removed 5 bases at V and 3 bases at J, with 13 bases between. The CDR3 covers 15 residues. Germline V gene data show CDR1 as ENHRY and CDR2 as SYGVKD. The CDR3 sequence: CAISPGWRDTGELFF. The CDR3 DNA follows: TGTGCCATCAGTCCGGGGTGGCGGGACACCGGGGAGCTGTTTTTT.

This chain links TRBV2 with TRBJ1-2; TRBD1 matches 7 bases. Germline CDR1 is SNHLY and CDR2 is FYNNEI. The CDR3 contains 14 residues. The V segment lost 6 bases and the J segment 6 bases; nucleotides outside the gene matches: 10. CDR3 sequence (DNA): TGTGCCAGCAGGAAGACCGGGACAGCTGATGGCTACACCTTC. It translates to CASRKTGTADGYTF.

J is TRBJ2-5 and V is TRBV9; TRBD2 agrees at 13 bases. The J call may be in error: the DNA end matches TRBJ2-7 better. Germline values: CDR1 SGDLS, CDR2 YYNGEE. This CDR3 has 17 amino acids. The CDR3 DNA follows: TGTGCCAGCAGCGCTTGGGGGACTAGCGGGACCTCCTACGAGCAGTACTTC. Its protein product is CASSAWGTSGTSYEQYF.

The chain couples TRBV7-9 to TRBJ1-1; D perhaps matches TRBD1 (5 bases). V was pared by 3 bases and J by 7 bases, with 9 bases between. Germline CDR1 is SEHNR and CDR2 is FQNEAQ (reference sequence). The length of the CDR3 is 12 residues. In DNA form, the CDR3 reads TGTGCCAGCAGCTTTGGGGGGAATGAAGCTTTCTTT. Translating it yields CASSFGGNEAFF.

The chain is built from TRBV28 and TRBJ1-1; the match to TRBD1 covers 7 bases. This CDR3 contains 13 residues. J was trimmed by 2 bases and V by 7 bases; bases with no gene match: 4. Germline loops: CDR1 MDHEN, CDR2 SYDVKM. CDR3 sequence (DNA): TGTGCCAGCACCACAGGGGTTAACACTGAAGCTTTCTTT. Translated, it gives CASTTGVNTEAFF.

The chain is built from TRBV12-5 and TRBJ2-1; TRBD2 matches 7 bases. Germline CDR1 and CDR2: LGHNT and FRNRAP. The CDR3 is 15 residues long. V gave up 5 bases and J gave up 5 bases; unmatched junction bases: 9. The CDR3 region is CASGQNSLADNEQFF. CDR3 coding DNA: TGTGCTAGTGGTCAAAACTCTCTAGCGGACAATGAGCAGTTCTTC.

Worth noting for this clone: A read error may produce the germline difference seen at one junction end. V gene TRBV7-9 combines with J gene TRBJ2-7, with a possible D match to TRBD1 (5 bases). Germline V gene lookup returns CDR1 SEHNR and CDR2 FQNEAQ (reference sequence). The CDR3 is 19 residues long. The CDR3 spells CSSSLSRAGTKRSSYEQYF. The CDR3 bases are TGTTCCAGCAGCTTATCCAGGGCTGGTACGAAAAGGAGCTCCTACGAGCAGTACTTC.

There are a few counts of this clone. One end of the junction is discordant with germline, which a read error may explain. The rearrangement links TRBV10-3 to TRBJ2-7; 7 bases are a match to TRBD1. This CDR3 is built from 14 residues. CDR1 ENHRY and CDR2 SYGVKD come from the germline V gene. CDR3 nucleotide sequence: TGTGCCACCAGTGAATTAGGGGGCGTCTACGAGCAGTACTTC. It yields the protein CATSELGGVYEQYF.

CDR3 nucleotides: TGTGCCAGCGCCAAGGGGGCAGGGGGGTTTAATGAGCAGTTCTTC. Residues: CASAKGAGGFNEQFF. The V and J genes are TRBV6-1 and TRBJ2-1, with a tentative D call TRBD1 (7 bases). The CDR3 loop spans 15 amino acids. The germline V gene encodes CDR1 MNHNS and CDR2 SASEGT. The germline V and J ends were trimmed by 8 bases and 7 bases, with 21 bases remaining between them.

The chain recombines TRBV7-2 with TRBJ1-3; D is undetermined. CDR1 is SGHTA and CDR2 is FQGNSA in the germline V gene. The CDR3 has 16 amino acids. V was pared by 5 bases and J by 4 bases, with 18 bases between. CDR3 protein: CASSPVADLKGNTIYF. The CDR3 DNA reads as TGTGCCAGCAGCCCCGTGGCGGATTTAAAGGGAAACACCATATATTTT.

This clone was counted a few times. In nucleotides, the CDR3 is TGTGCCAGCAGCAAAGAAAAAACAGGAAAATACTCTGGAAACACCATATATTTT. Translated, it gives CASSKEKTGKYSGNTIYF. This sequence joins TRBV21-1 and TRBJ1-3; the table's D gene call, TRBD1, was not cross checked with the DNA. TRBV21-1 is a pseudogene segment. This CDR3 has 18 residues.

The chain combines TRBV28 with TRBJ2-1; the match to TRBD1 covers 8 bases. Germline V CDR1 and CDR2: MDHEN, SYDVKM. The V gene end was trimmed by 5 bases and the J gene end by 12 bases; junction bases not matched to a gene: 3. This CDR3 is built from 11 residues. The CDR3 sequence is CASSLTGAQFF. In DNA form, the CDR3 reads TGTGCCAGCAGTCTGACAGGGGCGCAGTTCTTC. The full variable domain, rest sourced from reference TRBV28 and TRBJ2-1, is DVKVTQSSRYLVKRTGEKVFLECVQDMDHENMFWYRQDPGLGLRLIYFSYDVKMKEKGDIPEGYSVSREKKERFSLILESASTNQTSMYLCASSLTGAQFFGPGTRLTVL.

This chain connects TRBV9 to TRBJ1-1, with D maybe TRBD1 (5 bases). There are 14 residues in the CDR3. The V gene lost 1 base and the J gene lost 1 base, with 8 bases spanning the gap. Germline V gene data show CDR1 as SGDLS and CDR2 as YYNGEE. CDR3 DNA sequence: TGTGCCAGCAGCGTAATAGGACAGAACACTGAAGCTTTCTTT. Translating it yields CASSVIGQNTEAFF.

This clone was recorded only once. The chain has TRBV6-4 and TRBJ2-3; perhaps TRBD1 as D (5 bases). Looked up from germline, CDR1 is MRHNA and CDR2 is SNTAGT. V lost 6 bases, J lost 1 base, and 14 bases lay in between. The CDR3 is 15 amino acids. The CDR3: CASRSRVSGTDTQYF. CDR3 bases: TGTGCCAGCAGGTCCAGGGTTTCTGGCACAGATACGCAGTATTTT.

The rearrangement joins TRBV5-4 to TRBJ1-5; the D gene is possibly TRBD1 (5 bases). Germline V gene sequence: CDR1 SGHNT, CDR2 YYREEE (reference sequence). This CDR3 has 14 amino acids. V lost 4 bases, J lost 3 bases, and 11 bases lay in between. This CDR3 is CASSAGLNNQPQHF. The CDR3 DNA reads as TGTGCCAGCAGCGCGGGACTCAACAATCAGCCCCAGCATTTT.